Shown below are 28 T cell receptor beta chains from a single sample sequenced in a study of blood T cell repertoires in COVID-19 (dated by TCRdb to 2020 to 2022). Receptor libraries were prepared by the immunoSEQ multiplex PCR assay. This is the immuneACCESS table as TCRdb keeps it, with only in-frame sequences that have V and J called. A part of the clones is gone; compared with another copy, unresolved V genes explain less than half, and the rest is unexplained. For this sample the table gives 200,000 to 300,000 clones, of which approximately 86% were detected only once. Over 1.3% of the sample rests with the top ten. The sample consisted of peripheral blood. Receptors originate from a man aged 80 or over with acute or convalescent COVID-19.

V usage is TRBV4-2 and J usage is TRBJ1-4; possibly TRBD1 for D (6 bases). The CDR3 has 17 amino acids. With 4 bases removed from V and 1 base from J, the gap between germline ends came to 16 bases. Germline V lookup: CDR1 LGHNA, CDR2 YNFKEQ. CDR3 protein: CASSLGHRGGTNEKLFF. DNA for the CDR3: TGTGCCAGCAGCCTAGGACACCGAGGGGGAACTAATGAAAAACTGTTTTTT.

This clone showed up just once. The chain joins TRBV24-1 to TRBJ2-3, with 8 bases matching TRBD1. The V segment lost 5 bases and the J segment 0 bases; nucleotides outside the gene matches: 9. The CDR3 loop spans 17 amino acids. CDR1 is KGHDR, CDR2 SFDVKD, per germline. The CDR3 coding sequence is TGTGCCACCAGTGGCCCCATCCGGACAGGGAGCACAGATACGCAGTATTTT. Translated: CATSGPIRTGSTDTQYF.

The chain has TRBV6-1 and TRBJ1-2; weak D call: TRBD1 (6 bases). The V end lost 3 bases, the J end lost 5 bases, and 13 bases lay between the germline ends. The CDR3 is 14 amino acids. The germline gives CDR1 MNHNS, CDR2 SASEGT. In DNA form, the CDR3 reads TGTGCCAGCAGTGAGGAACAGGGCTTATATGGCTACACCTTC. This codes for CASSEEQGLYGYTF.

This clone was recorded once. The CDR3 sequence: CASSTRTGRNAEAFF. CDR3 sequence (DNA): TGTGCCAGCAGCACTCGGACAGGACGAAATGCTGAAGCTTTCTTT. The chain joins TRBV11-2 to TRBJ1-1, with 7 bases fitting TRBD1. With V trimmed by 5 bases and J by 6 bases, 12 bases remained unmatched. Germline CDR1 reads SGHAT; CDR2 reads FQNNGV. The CDR3 totals 15 residues.

CDR3 loop: CSAARVTDTQYF. The CDR3 DNA is TGCAGCGCCGCCCGAGTCACCGATACGCAGTATTTT. This sequence joins TRBV29-1 and TRBJ2-3; no clear D gene. CDR3 length: 12 amino acids. Between the trimmed V and J ends, which lost 7 bases and 6 bases, there was a span of 14 bases. CDR1 is SQVTM and CDR2 is ANQGSEA in the germline V gene.

The V gene is TRBV29-1, the J gene TRBJ2-5; the D gene is possibly TRBD2 (5 bases). V was shortened by 4 bases and J by 4 bases, with 7 bases between the two germline ends. Germline V gene lookup returns CDR1 SQVTM and CDR2 ANQGSEA. This CDR3 contains 11 residues. The chain's CDR3 is CSVGEGETQYF. Written as DNA, the CDR3 is TGCAGCGTTGGTGAGGGAGAGACCCAGTACTTC. The variable domain in full, completed from reference TRBV29-1 and TRBJ2-5, reads SAVISQKPSRDICQRGTSLTIQCQVDSQVTMMFWYRQQPGQSLTLIATANQGSEATYESGFVIDKFPISRPNLTFSTLTVSNMSPEDSSIYLCSVGEGETQYFGPGTRLLVL.

This chain links TRBV6-5 with TRBJ2-7, with TRBD1 matching over 7 bases. This CDR3 contains 15 residues. V was clipped by 7 bases and J by 0 bases; unmatched bases: 9. From germline, CDR1 is MNHEY and CDR2 SVGAGI. CDR3 sequence reads: CASTTDRVGSYEQYF. DNA of the CDR3: TGTGCCAGCACCACTGACAGGGTCGGCTCCTACGAGCAGTACTTC.

The chain recombines TRBV19 with TRBJ2-1; TRBD2 matches at 12 bases. This CDR3 region has 16 residues. Germline lookup yields CDR1 LNHDA and CDR2 SQIVND (reference sequence). Trimming took 7 bases from V and 5 from J; bases not matched to a gene: 9. CDR3 DNA sequence: TGTGCCAGTACCAGACTAGCGGGGGACGTTAACAATGAGCAGTTCTTC. Translated: CASTRLAGDVNNEQFF.

In nucleotides, the CDR3 is TGTGCCAGCAAGGGACAGGATGGCAAAGAGACCCAGTACTTC. Residues: CASKGQDGKETQYF. This sequence joins TRBV2 and TRBJ2-5, with 8 positions matching TRBD1. J lost 3 bases, V lost 7 bases, and 7 bases had no gene match. The CDR3 loop spans 14 amino acids. CDR1 SNHLY and CDR2 FYNNEI come from the germline V gene.

The rearrangement uses TRBV27 and TRBJ2-7; 11 bases align to TRBD2. CDR1 MNHEY and CDR2 SMNVEV come from the germline V gene (reference sequence). This CDR3 has 15 amino acids. V dropped 5 bases and J dropped 0; count of bases not matched to a gene: 3. The CDR3 spells CASSHGTSGSYEQYF. DNA of the CDR3: TGTGCCAGCAGTCACGGGACTAGCGGCTCCTACGAGCAGTACTTC.

The CDR3: CSVGPGQGLSGANVLTF. The CDR3 DNA is TGCAGCGTCGGACCGGGACAGGGGCTCTCTGGGGCCAACGTCCTGACTTTC. V and J are TRBV29-1 and TRBJ2-6; 10 nucleotides agree with TRBD1. This CDR3 has 17 residues. V was clipped by 6 bases and J by 0 bases; unmatched bases: 8. CDR1 is SQVTM and CDR2 is ANQGSEA in the germline V gene.

The rearrangement links TRBV7-2 to TRBJ1-5; D unresolved. V lost 2 bases to trimming and J lost 6 bases, with 11 bases between them. The germline gives CDR1 SGHTA, CDR2 FQGNSA. The length of the CDR3 is 14 residues. The CDR3 region has the DNA TGTGCCAGCAGCTTATCGCAGGTGGGTCAGCCCCAGCATTTT. Translation gives CASSLSQVGQPQHF.

In its sample, this clone was seen once. This chain connects TRBV29-1 to TRBJ1-5; possibly TRBD1 for D (5 bases). This CDR3 has 13 residues. Germline CDR1 and CDR2: SQVTM and ANQGSEA. Trimming pared 6 bases from V and 6 bases from J, leaving 15 bases between. The CDR3 DNA reads TGCAGCGTCCTCGGGGGGGAAGGTCAGCCCCAGCATTTT. Translation: CSVLGGEGQPQHF.

This chain links TRBV4-2 with TRBJ2-5; 8 positions match TRBD2. This CDR3 is 16 amino acids long. The germline V gene has CDR1 LGHNA and CDR2 YNFKEQ. The V segment lost 0 bases and the J segment 3 bases; nucleotides outside the gene matches: 6. CDR3 in DNA: TGTGCCAGCAGCCAAGAAACGGGGGGGTCGAAAGAGACCCAGTACTTC. Amino acids: CASSQETGGSKETQYF.

The CDR3 DNA reads TGTGCCACCTCCGGGACAGGGGGCAACAATGAGCAGTTCTTC. Protein sequence: CATSGTGGNNEQFF. The J gene is TRBJ2-1, the V gene TRBV15; the match to TRBD1 covers 12 bases. The trim removed 8 bases at V and 5 bases at J, leaving 4 bases unmatched. Germline values: CDR1 LNHNV, CDR2 YYDKDF (reference sequence). The CDR3 runs to 14 residues.

The rearrangement uses TRBV2 and TRBJ2-1; 9 nucleotides agree with TRBD2. This CDR3 is 15 amino acids long. CDR1 is SNHLY and CDR2 is FYNNEI in the germline V gene. V lost 2 bases, J lost 4 bases, and 3 bases stayed unmatched. CDR3 sequence reads: CASSELAGGYNEQFF. The CDR3 DNA reads as TGTGCCAGCAGTGAACTCGCGGGGGGGTACAATGAGCAGTTCTTC.

The V call is TRBV27, the J call TRBJ1-2; 9 bases agree with TRBD1. CDR1 is MNHEY, CDR2 SMNVEV, per germline (reference sequence). With V trimmed by 6 bases and J by 4 bases, 12 bases remained unmatched. This CDR3 contains 16 residues. CDR3 sequence reads: CASRRNRGLEGYGYTF. CDR3 nucleotides: TGTGCCAGCAGACGAAACAGGGGGCTGGAAGGCTATGGCTACACCTTC.

This chain uses TRBV3-1 (or the pseudogene TRBV3-2) with TRBJ2-7, with TRBD1 matching 8 bases. Per germline, CDR1 LGHDT and CDR2 YNNKEL (reference sequence). The CDR3 runs to 15 residues. Trimming removed 1 base from V and 5 bases from J; junction bases left unmatched: 7. Here the CDR3 DNA reads TGTGCCAGCAGCCAAGCGGCAGGGGGCTTCAACGAGCAGTACTTC. Its translation: CASSQAAGGFNEQYF.

This chain uses TRBV21-1 with TRBJ1-5; the DNA was not used to check the table's D call, TRBD1. TRBV21-1 is a pseudogene segment. The CDR3 has 17 amino acids. The CDR3: CASSIPGHTTPHQPQHF. CDR3 nucleotides: TGTGCCAGCAGCATCCCGGGACACACAACTCCCCATCAGCCCCAGCATTTT.

In regard to this clone: Other DNA variants within this sample encode the same CDR3. The V and J genes are TRBV5-4 and TRBJ2-2; D uncertain. V lost 4 bases and J 1 base, leaving 11 bases between the germline ends. There are 15 residues in the CDR3. Looked up from germline, CDR1 is SGHNT and CDR2 is YYREEE (reference sequence). The CDR3 bases are TGTGCCAGCAGCCCACGAACGGGGAACACCGGGGAGCTGTTTTTT. It encodes CASSPRTGNTGELFF.

The gene calls are TRBV29-1 and TRBJ2-3; D gene ambiguous. CDR1 and CDR2 from the germline V gene are SQVTM and ANQGSEA. Trimming shortened V by 2 bases and J by 0 bases, and 6 bases separated the two germline ends. The CDR3 loop spans 13 amino acids. The CDR3 DNA reads as TGCAGCGTTGAATCCGTTAGCACAGATACGCAGTATTTT. Its protein product is CSVESVSTDTQYF.

The chain combines TRBV28 with TRBJ1-1, with unresolved D. The CDR3 has 13 residues. V lost 7 bases, J lost 3 bases, and 12 bases lay in between. The germline V gene encodes CDR1 MDHEN and CDR2 SYDVKM. As DNA, the CDR3 is TGTGCCAGCACGATCTTACTATACACTGAAGCTTTCTTT. It specifies CASTILLYTEAFF.

This chain joins TRBV7-9 and TRBJ2-1; D is uncertain. The CDR3 length is 14 residues. Trimming stripped 2 bases from V and 2 bases from J, with 7 bases between. Germline V gives CDR1 SEHNR, CDR2 FQNEAQ (reference sequence). CDR3 in amino acids: CASSLSGTYNEQFF. The CDR3, as DNA: TGTGCCAGCAGCTTATCCGGTACCTACAATGAGCAGTTCTTC.

With respect to this clone: The sample contains more than one DNA sequence encoding this CDR3. The V gene is TRBV9, the J gene TRBJ2-1, with D unresolved. The CDR3 is made up of 14 amino acids. The V end lost 0 bases, the J end lost 3 bases, and 7 bases lay between the germline ends. Germline values: CDR1 SGDLS, CDR2 YYNGEE. CDR3 sequence (DNA): TGTGCCAGCAGCGTAGGTCCTAGCTACAATGAGCAGTTCTTC. It translates to CASSVGPSYNEQFF.

The chain carries TRBV4-2 and TRBJ2-7; the D is unclear. Germline lookup yields CDR1 LGHNA and CDR2 YNFKEQ. The V end lost 4 bases, the J end lost 2 bases, and 15 bases lay between the germline ends. The CDR3 is made up of 15 amino acids. As DNA, the CDR3 is TGTGCCAGCAGCCCCGTGGAAGAGGTTCCCTACGAGCAGTACTTC. Residues: CASSPVEEVPYEQYF.

V and J are TRBV25-1 and TRBJ1-1, with D possibly being TRBD1 (5 bases). V was clipped by 3 bases and J by 10 bases, with 18 bases between them. Germline V gene data show CDR1 as MGHDK and CDR2 as SYGVNS. The CDR3 has 14 residues. CDR3 residues: CASSDRRISGGAFF. In nucleotides, the CDR3 is TGTGCCAGCAGTGATCGTAGGATCTCGGGGGGAGCTTTCTTT.

The chain recombines TRBV9 with TRBJ2-2; no definite D call. The germline CDR1 and CDR2 sequences are SGDLS and YYNGEE. CDR3 length: 14 amino acids. The V gene lost 4 bases and the J gene lost 0 bases, with 7 bases spanning the gap. The CDR3 is CASSPVANTGELFF. The CDR3 nucleotides read TGTGCCAGCAGCCCGGTCGCGAACACCGGGGAGCTGTTTTTT.

This rearrangement joins TRBV6-5 to TRBJ2-1, with 8 bases fitting TRBD1. The CDR3 is 14 residues long. Germline trimming cut 6 bases from V and 6 bases from J; bases unmatched to any gene: 7. Germline V gene sequence: CDR1 MNHEY, CDR2 SVGAGI. The CDR3 region is CASRGSRGRNEQFF. CDR3 in DNA: TGTGCCAGCAGGGGGAGCAGGGGGCGCAATGAGCAGTTCTTC.